This T cell receptor beta chain was retrieved from a study of blood T cell repertoires in COVID-19 (dated by TCRdb to 2020 to 2022). For the study in its entirety: Samples from collaborators originated in the United States, Italy and Spain and spanned both the acute and convalescent phases of COVID-19. The material from the prospective study consisted of cDNA or gDNA derived from T cells, B-cell-depleted T cells, or PBMCs. Deeply sampled blood TCRbeta repertoires from subjects exposed to, actively infected with, or recovered from COVID-19 were included in the dataset. The repertoires were made available in a free public database intended to serve as a resource for research on the immune response to SARS-CoV-2. The samples were drawn from two sources: the first 160 participants of the ongoing ImmuneRACE study, and approximately 1,300 subjects contributed by 6 global collaborators. Nearly every sample came with metadata listing a de-identified subject ID, COVID-19 status, age in years and sex. Where available, HLA class I and class II types were obtained from metadata supplied by the sample provider rather than from assay-based typing. The paper as a whole reports these results and caveats: How much clinical and demographic metadata was included differed by source and by participant, and the metadata was provided uncurated.

TCRbeta CDR3 regions were amplified from genomic DNA using the immunoSEQ Assay, a bias-controlled multiplex PCR. The authors' pipeline ran thus. Within the assay, amplification of reference gene primers was used to estimate how many nucleated cells each sample contained. To quantify the absolute abundance of each unique TCRbeta CDR3 rearrangement, sequence reads were collapsed and filtered. For each sample, productive Simpson clonality was calculated as the square root of Simpson's diversity index across productive rearrangements. This is the immuneACCESS table as TCRdb keeps it, with only in-frame sequences that have V and J called. A part of the clones is gone; compared with another copy, unresolved V genes explain less than half, and the rest is unexplained. V and J calls and clone size follow that table, whereas D and trimming were derived from the DNA. The sample records some 200,000 clones, 80% to 85% of which are singletons. The ten biggest clones cover about 2.3% of the sample.

Each collaborating institution followed its own protocols to collect whole blood in K2EDTA tubes. For TCRbeta analysis, collaborators shipped samples in one of three forms: frozen whole blood, isolated PBMCs, or DNA extracted from either of those sample types. The CDR3 numbers 13 residues from cysteine through phenylalanine. Only the CDR3 portion is preserved as DNA: 39 bases, with reading frame beginning at the first base. The junction shows trimming of 4 bases on V and 7 bases on J, plus 11 bases between the germline ends. CDR1 and CDR2, per the germline V gene, are SNHLY and FYNNEI. Regarding this clone: Its antigen is not yet known. No base qualities exist here, and no much larger clone lies one base off it.

Sequencing was carried out using peripheral blood. The source of this sequence is a woman aged 60-75 years with acute or convalescent COVID-19. Rearrangement joined TRBV2 to TRBJ2-1; TRBD2 is perhaps the D gene, given 5 matching bases. The nucleotides read TGTGCCAGCAGTGCTCCGGGGAGAAATGAGCAGTTCTTC. Translated, it gives CASSAPGRNEQFF.